This T cell receptor beta chain appears in the sequencing data of a study of regulatory T cells in long-lasting Graves disease. Building of the TCR beta libraries involved iRepertoire HTBI primers and Arm-PCR of CDR3 regions. As originally analysed: Sequenced samples collectively carried about 62 TRBV and 14 TRBJ segments. A single record per CDR3 protein comes from TCRdb applying MiXCR to the multiplex PCR reads. The V and J calls were not made by the authors but by TCRdb's processing. The repertoire holds some 430,000 distinct CDR3 sequences, 20% to 25% seen once, with approximately 6.4% in the top ten. Time point specified: persistent/refractory GD, antithyroid drugs over 5 years with positive TRAb. Researchers made the TCR library from RNA that was extracted from PBMCs. Trimming took 7 bases from V and 3 from J, leaving 8 bases between them. Germline assignment: CDR1 MNHNS and CDR2 SASEGT. CDR3 length: 12 amino acids.

The chain has TRBV6-1 and TRBJ2-3; D gene ambiguous. The sample consisted of peripheral blood mononuclear cells (PBMCs), taken when the disease was refractory, from a patient treated with antithyroid drugs. This TCR derives from a female donor with Graves disease. CDR3 sequence reads: CASTRITDTQYF. CDR3 nucleotide sequence: TGTGCCAGCACTAGGATAACAGATACGCAGTATTTT.